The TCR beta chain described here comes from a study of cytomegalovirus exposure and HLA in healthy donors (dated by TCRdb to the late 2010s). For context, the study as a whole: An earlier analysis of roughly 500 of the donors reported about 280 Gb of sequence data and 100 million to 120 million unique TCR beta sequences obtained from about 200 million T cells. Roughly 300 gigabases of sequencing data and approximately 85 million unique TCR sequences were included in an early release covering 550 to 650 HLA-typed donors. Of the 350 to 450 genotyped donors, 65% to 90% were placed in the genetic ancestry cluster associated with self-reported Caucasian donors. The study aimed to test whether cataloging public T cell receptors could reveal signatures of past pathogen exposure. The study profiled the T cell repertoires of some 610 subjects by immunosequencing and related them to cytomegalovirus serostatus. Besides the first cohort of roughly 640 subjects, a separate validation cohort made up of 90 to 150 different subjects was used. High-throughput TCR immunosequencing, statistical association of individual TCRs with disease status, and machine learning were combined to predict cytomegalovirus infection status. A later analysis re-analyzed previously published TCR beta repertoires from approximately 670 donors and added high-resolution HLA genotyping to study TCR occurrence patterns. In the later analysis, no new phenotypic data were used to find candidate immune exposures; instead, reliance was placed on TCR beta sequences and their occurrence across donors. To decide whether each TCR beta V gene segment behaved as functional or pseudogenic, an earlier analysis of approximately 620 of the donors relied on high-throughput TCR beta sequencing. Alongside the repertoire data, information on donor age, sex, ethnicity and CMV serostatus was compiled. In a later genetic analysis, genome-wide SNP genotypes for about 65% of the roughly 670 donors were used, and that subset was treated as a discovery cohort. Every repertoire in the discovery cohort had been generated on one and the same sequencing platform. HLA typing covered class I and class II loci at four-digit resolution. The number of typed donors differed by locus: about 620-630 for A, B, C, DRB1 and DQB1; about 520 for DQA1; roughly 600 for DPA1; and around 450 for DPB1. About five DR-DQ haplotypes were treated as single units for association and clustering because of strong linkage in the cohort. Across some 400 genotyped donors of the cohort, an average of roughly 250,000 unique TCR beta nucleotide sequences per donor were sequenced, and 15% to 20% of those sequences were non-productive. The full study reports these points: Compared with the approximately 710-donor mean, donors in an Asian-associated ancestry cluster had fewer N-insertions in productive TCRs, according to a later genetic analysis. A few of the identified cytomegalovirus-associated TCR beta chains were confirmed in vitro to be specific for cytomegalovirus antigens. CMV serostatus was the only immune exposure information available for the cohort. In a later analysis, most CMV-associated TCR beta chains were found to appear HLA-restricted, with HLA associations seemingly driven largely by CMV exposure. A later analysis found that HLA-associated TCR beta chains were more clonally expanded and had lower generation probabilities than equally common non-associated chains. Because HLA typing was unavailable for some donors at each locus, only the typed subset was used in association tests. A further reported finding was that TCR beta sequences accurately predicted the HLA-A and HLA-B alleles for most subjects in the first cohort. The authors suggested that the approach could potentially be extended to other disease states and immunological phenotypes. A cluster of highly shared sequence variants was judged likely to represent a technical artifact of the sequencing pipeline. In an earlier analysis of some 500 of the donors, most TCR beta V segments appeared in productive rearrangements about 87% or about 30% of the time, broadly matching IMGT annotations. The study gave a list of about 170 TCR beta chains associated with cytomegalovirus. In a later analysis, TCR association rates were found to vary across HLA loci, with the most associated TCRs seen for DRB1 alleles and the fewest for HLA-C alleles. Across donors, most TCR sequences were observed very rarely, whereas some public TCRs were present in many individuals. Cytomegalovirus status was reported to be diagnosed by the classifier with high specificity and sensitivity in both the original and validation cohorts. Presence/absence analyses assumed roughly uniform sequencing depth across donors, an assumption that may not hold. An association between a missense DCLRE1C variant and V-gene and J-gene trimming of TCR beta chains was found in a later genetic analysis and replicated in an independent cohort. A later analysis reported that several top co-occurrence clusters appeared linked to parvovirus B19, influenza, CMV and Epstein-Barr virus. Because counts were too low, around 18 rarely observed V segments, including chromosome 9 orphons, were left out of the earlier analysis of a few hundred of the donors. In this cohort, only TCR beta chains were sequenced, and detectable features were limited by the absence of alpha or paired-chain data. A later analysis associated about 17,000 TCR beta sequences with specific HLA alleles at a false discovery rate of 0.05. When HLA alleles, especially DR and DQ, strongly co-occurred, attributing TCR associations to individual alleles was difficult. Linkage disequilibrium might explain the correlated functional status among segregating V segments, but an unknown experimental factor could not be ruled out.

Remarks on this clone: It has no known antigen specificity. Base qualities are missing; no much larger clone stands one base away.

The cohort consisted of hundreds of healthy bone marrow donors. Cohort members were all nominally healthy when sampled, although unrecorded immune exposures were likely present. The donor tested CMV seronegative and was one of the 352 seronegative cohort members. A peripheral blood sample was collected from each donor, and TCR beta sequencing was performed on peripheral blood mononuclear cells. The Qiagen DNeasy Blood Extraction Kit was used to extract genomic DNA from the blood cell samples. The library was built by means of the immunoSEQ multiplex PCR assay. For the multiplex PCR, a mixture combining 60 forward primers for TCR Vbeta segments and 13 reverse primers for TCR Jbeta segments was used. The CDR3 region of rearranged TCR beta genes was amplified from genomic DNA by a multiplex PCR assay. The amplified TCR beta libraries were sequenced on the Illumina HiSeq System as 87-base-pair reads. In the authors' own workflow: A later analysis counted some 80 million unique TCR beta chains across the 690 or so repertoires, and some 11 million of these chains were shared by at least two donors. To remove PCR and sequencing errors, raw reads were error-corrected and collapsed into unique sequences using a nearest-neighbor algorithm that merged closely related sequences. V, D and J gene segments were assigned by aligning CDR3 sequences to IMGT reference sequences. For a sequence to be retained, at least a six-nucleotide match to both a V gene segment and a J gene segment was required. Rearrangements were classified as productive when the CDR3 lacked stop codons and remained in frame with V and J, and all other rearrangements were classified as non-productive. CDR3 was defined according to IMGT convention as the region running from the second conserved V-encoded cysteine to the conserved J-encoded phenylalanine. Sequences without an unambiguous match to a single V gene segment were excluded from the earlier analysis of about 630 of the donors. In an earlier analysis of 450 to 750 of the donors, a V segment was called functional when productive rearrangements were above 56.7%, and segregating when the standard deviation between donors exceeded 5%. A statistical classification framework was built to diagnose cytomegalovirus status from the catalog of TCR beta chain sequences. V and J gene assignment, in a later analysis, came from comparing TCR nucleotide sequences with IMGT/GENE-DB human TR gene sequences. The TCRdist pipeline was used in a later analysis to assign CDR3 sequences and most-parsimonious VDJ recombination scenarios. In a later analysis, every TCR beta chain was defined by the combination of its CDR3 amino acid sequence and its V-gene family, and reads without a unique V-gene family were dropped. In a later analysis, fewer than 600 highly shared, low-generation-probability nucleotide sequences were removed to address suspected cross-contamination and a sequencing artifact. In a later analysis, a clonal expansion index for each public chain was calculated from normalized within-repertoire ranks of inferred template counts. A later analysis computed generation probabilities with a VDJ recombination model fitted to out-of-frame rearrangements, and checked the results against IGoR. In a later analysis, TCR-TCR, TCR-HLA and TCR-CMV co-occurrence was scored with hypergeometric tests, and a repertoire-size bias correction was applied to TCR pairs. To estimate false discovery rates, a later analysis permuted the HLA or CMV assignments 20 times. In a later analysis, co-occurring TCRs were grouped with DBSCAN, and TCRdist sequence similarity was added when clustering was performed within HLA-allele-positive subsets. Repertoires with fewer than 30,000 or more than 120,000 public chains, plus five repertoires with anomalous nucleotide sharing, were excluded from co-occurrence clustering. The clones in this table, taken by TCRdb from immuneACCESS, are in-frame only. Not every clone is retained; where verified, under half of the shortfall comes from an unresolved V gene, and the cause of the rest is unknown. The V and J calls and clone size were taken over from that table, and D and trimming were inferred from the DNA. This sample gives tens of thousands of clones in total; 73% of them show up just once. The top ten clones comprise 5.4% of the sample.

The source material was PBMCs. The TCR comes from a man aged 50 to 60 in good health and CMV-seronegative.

The DNA sequence is as follows: TGTGCCAGCAGCCGACAGGGTAACTACGAGCAGTACTTC. The resulting protein is CASSRQGNYEQYF. Here the chain combines TRBV11-3 and TRBJ2-7, with 7 bases matching TRBD1. From the germline V gene, CDR1 is SGHNT and CDR2 is YENEEA. The CDR3 holds 13 amino acids from the cysteine to the phenylalanine. Of all the DNA, just the CDR3 is kept, 39 bases in frame from base 1. Compared with germline, V lacks 5 bases and J lacks 3 bases; bases without a gene match: 4.